The 28 T cell receptor beta chains below come from one sample, sequenced in a study of T-cell reconstitution after alpha-beta-depleted transplantation in children. The TCRbeta library was prepared with unique molecular identifiers. MiXCR, run by TCRdb on the PCR reads, gives a single entry per CDR3 protein. Among roughly 200,000 distinct CDR3 sequences listed, around 10% were seen once. Material: PBMCs from the stem cell graft donor, obtained from the stem cell graft. These receptors were collected from a human donor who donated a stem cell graft to a child with acute lymphoblastic leukemia.

This clonotype showed up many times. This rearrangement joins TRBV12-3 or TRBV12-4 to TRBJ2-7; 11 positions agree with TRBD1. V lost 3 bases and J lost 6; bases outside the gene matches: 7. This CDR3 contains 15 residues. The DNA of the CDR3 is TGTGCCAGCAGTTTCGGGGACAGGGGGTCGGGCGAGCAGTACTTC. Its translation is CASSFGDRGSGEQYF.

This clonotype was detected many times. The rearrangement joins TRBV9 to TRBJ2-1; D uncertain. The V and J ends lost 4 bases and 5 bases respectively, with 19 bases between them. The CDR3 length is 16 residues. Germline-derived CDR1 and CDR2 are SGDLS and YYNGEE. CDR3 sequence: CASSHYYGHPNNEQFF. In nucleotides, the CDR3 is TGTGCCAGCAGCCACTACTACGGGCACCCCAACAATGAGCAGTTCTTC.

The gene calls are TRBV14 and TRBJ2-3; D not certain. V was shortened by 3 bases and J by 6 bases, with 10 bases between the two germline ends. The CDR3 runs to 13 residues. In germline, CDR1 is SGHDN, CDR2 FVKESK. CDR3 nucleotides: TGTGCCAGCAGCCACGGCAAATTTGATACGCAGTATTTT. It specifies CASSHGKFDTQYF. Drawing the rest from reference TRBV14 and TRBJ2-3, the complete variable domain is EAGVTQFPSHSVIEKGQTVTLRCDPISGHDNLYWYRRVMGKEIKFLLHFVKESKQDESGMPNNRFLAERTGGTYSTLKVQPAELEDSGVYFCASSHGKFDTQYFGPGTRLTVL.

This clonotype appeared a few times. The chain joins TRBV7-2 to TRBJ2-5; perhaps TRBD1 as D (5 bases). The germline V and J ends were trimmed by 5 bases and 7 bases, with 14 bases remaining between them. The CDR3 totals 13 residues. Germline V CDR1 and CDR2: SGHTA, FQGNSA. The CDR3 region is CASSPGTGTTQYF. The CDR3 coding sequence is TGTGCCAGCAGCCCCGGAACAGGAACGACCCAGTACTTC.

In its sample, this clonotype was seen a few times. The CDR3 loop is CASSYQGGDEKLFF. The CDR3 DNA reads TGTGCCAGCAGTTATCAAGGAGGAGATGAAAAACTGTTTTTT. The chain links TRBV12-3 or TRBV12-4 to TRBJ1-4; D gene uncertain. V was cut by 4 bases and J by 6 bases, with 12 bases left in between. This CDR3 comprises 14 residues.

V gene TRBV5-1 combines with J gene TRBJ1-6, with TRBD1 as a possible D gene (5 bases). Germline V gives CDR1 SGHRS, CDR2 YFSETQ. V lost 3 bases and J lost 8, with 9 bases in between. The CDR3 is 13 residues long. CDR3 nucleotides: TGCGCCAGCAGCTCCCGGGGGGATTCACCCCTCCACTTT. Translation gives CASSSRGDSPLHF. The full variable domain, completed using reference TRBV5-1 and TRBJ1-6, is KAGVTQTPRYLIKTRGQQVTLSCSPISGHRSVSWYQQTPGQGLQFLFEYFSETQRNKGNFPGRFSGRQFSNSRSEMNVSTLELGDSALYLCASSSRGDSPLHFGNGTRLTVT.

This clonotype was observed at least ten times. The genes are TRBV7-9 and TRBJ2-3; TRBD1 matches 7 bases. This CDR3 has 16 residues. Germline trimming cut 5 bases from V and 4 bases from J; bases unmatched to any gene: 12. Germline V gives CDR1 SEHNR, CDR2 FQNEAQ (reference sequence). The CDR3 region has the DNA TGTGCCAGCAGCAGCTTAGCAGGGGGAAGACCAGATACGCAGTATTTT. Its translation is CASSSLAGGRPDTQYF.

This clonotype was found many times. The gene calls are TRBV2 and TRBJ1-6, with 8 bases matching TRBD1. V dropped 9 bases and J dropped 7; count of bases not matched to a gene: 8. The CDR3 is made up of 14 amino acids. Germline V gene lookup returns CDR1 SNHLY and CDR2 FYNNEI. The CDR3 DNA reads TGTGCCAGAGACGTAGGACAGGGAAATTCACCCCTCCACTTT. Translation gives CARDVGQGNSPLHF.

This clonotype came up a few times. DNA for the CDR3: TGTGCCAGCAGTCCCCGCGGCGGGCCCCAGCATTTT. Protein sequence: CASSPRGGPQHF. The chain links TRBV27 to TRBJ1-5; D not certain. This CDR3 is 12 amino acids long. CDR1 and CDR2 from the germline V gene are MNHEY and SMNVEV (reference sequence). Trimming stripped 5 bases from V and 9 bases from J, with 11 bases between.

This clonotype was counted ten times or more. This CDR3 is CASSGGDYGYTF. As DNA, the CDR3 is TGTGCCAGCAGTGGGGGGGACTATGGCTACACCTTC. J is TRBJ1-2 and V is TRBV12-3 or TRBV12-4, with TRBD1 as a possible D gene (5 bases). The CDR3 length is 12 residues. Trimming removed 5 bases at V and 3 bases at J, with 7 bases between.

The chain is built from TRBV7-9 and TRBJ1-1; no clear D gene. The V gene lost 7 bases and the J gene lost 3 bases, with 15 bases spanning the gap. The length of the CDR3 is 14 residues. Germline V CDR1 and CDR2: SEHNR, FQNEAQ (reference sequence). In DNA form, the CDR3 reads TGTGCCAGCAACAAAGGAGGGCGCGACACTGAAGCTTTCTTT. The encoded protein is CASNKGGRDTEAFF.

This clonotype showed up many times. Relative to the germline gene, one junction end is altered; a read error may explain this. The gene calls are TRBV6-2 or TRBV6-3 and TRBJ2-1; TRBD2 agrees at 9 bases. Germline V gene data show CDR1 as MNHEY and CDR2 as SVGEGT. The CDR3 has 11 residues. In nucleotides, the CDR3 is TGTGCCAGCTCCAAGAGCGGGGGGCTCGCCTTC. Residues: CASSKSGGLAF.

This clonotype has ten or more counts. The chain has TRBV6-5 and TRBJ2-1; 9 bases are a match to TRBD2. Germline CDR1 and CDR2: MNHEY and SVGAGI. The ends lost 2 bases at V and 8 bases at J; junction bases unmatched: 7. The CDR3 has 15 residues. CDR3 sequence: CASSYRASGIYEQFF. Written as DNA, the CDR3 is TGTGCCAGCAGTTACCGGGCTAGCGGGATCTATGAGCAGTTCTTC.

This clonotype was recorded many times. V is TRBV6-1 and J is TRBJ2-1; 11 bases are a match to TRBD1. The length of the CDR3 is 15 residues. Germline values: CDR1 MNHNS, CDR2 SASEGT. The V gene end was trimmed by 6 bases and the J gene end by 3 bases; junction bases not matched to a gene: 4. This chain's CDR3 is CASRGTGGIYNEQFF. CDR3 coding DNA: TGTGCCAGCAGGGGGACAGGGGGTATCTACAATGAGCAGTTCTTC.

This clonotype was observed at least ten times. This sequence joins TRBV5-1 and TRBJ2-2; no definite D call. The CDR3 covers 14 residues. V lost 7 bases, J lost 0 bases, and 10 bases lay in between. Per germline, CDR1 SGHRS and CDR2 YFSETQ. The CDR3: CASEPTANTGELFF. The CDR3 DNA reads as TGCGCCAGCGAACCGACTGCGAACACCGGGGAGCTGTTTTTT.

This clonotype came up many times. CDR3 nucleotide sequence: TGCAGCGTTGAAGAACAGGGTACTAATGAAAAACTGTTTTTT. It is translated as CSVEEQGTNEKLFF. The chain joins TRBV29-1 to TRBJ1-4, with D perhaps matching TRBD1 (6 bases). The germline V and J ends were trimmed by 0 bases and 2 bases, with 7 bases remaining between them. The CDR3 consists of 14 residues. Germline lookup yields CDR1 SQVTM and CDR2 ANQGSEA.

This clonotype came up many times. The CDR3 region has the DNA TGCGCCAGCAGCTCCGTCCCCCAGGACACCGGGGGGGAGACCCAGTACTTC. This encodes CASSSVPQDTGGETQYF. This chain connects TRBV5-1 to TRBJ2-5; 7 bases are shared with TRBD2. V shed 3 bases and J 5 bases; nucleotides not matched to a gene: 16. CDR1 is SGHRS, CDR2 YFSETQ, per germline. The CDR3 is 17 amino acids. Full variable domain (outside the CDR3, taken from reference TRBV5-1 and TRBJ2-5): KAGVTQTPRYLIKTRGQQVTLSCSPISGHRSVSWYQQTPGQGLQFLFEYFSETQRNKGNFPGRFSGRQFSNSRSEMNVSTLELGDSALYLCASSSVPQDTGGETQYFGPGTRLLVL.

Ten or more counts support this clonotype. This sequence joins TRBV2 and TRBJ1-5, with 9 positions matching TRBD1. The V and J ends lost 6 bases and 8 bases, in that order; junction bases with no gene match: 5. The CDR3 has 13 residues. Germline loops: CDR1 SNHLY, CDR2 FYNNEI. CDR3 in amino acids: CASRTGGLEPQHF. For the CDR3, the DNA is TGTGCCAGCAGAACAGGGGGCTTGGAGCCCCAGCATTTT.

This clonotype was seen a few times. This sequence joins TRBV4-2 and TRBJ1-1, with 7 bases lining up with TRBD1. Germline V lookup: CDR1 LGHNA, CDR2 YNFKEQ. CDR3 length: 15 residues. V was clipped by 4 bases and J by 4 bases; unmatched bases: 9. The chain's CDR3 is CASSPRQGASTEAFF. The DNA of the CDR3 is TGTGCCAGCAGCCCAAGACAGGGAGCTAGCACTGAAGCTTTCTTT.

In its sample, this clonotype was seen a few times. The genes are TRBV27 and TRBJ2-7; the D gene could be TRBD1 or TRBD2 (6 bases each). This CDR3 has 14 amino acids. Looked up from germline, CDR1 is MNHEY and CDR2 is SMNVEV (reference sequence). Between the trimmed V and J ends, which lost 5 bases and 2 bases, there was a span of 13 bases. The CDR3 is CASSGSRGPYEQYF. CDR3 DNA: TGTGCCAGCAGTGGCTCTCGGGGGCCCTACGAGCAGTACTTC.

The chain recombines TRBV20-1 with TRBJ2-1; D is undetermined. V was pared by 3 bases and J by 10 bases, with 13 bases between. This CDR3 contains 12 residues. The germline CDR1 and CDR2 sequences are DFQATT and SNEGSKA (reference sequence). Written as DNA, the CDR3 is TGCAGTGCTAGGGCAGGAATGCAAGAGCAGTTCTTC. Protein sequence: CSARAGMQEQFF.

Turning to this clonotype: Possible read error: a much larger clone is one base away. The CDR3 nucleotides read TGTGCCAGCACTAGACAGCTAATGAACACTGAAGCTTTCTTT. Translation gives CASTRQLMNTEAFF. The chain recombines TRBV12-3 or TRBV12-4 with TRBJ1-1, with a tentative D call TRBD1 (5 bases). V lost 7 bases and J lost 0, with 12 bases in between. The CDR3 length is 14 residues.

This clonotype has more than one count but fewer than ten. J is TRBJ1-4 and V is TRBV4-1; no firm D call. This CDR3 has 15 residues. V lost 0 bases and J lost 8, with 13 bases in between. Germline assignment: CDR1 MGHRA and CDR2 YSYEKL. The CDR3 nucleotides read TGCGCCAGCAGCCAAGAGTGGTCCGGCGGGGAAAAACTGTTTTTT. It codes for CASSQEWSGGEKLFF.

The CDR3, as DNA: TGCGCCAGCAGCACCGGACTAGCGGGGGGGCAGACCACAGATACGCAGTATTTT. Translated, it gives CASSTGLAGGQTTDTQYF. This chain connects TRBV5-1 to TRBJ2-3; 15 nucleotides agree with TRBD2. The CDR3 is 18 amino acids. CDR1 is SGHRS and CDR2 is YFSETQ in the germline V gene. The V segment lost 4 bases and the J segment 2 bases; nucleotides outside the gene matches: 8.

This chain joins TRBV7-2 and TRBJ1-1, with 7 nucleotides matching TRBD1. Germline lookup yields CDR1 SGHTA and CDR2 FQGNSA. CDR3 length: 13 amino acids. The V segment lost 5 bases and the J segment 8 bases; nucleotides outside the gene matches: 8. Here the CDR3 reads CASSQRQGLEAFF. The CDR3 coding sequence is TGTGCCAGCAGCCAAAGACAGGGTTTAGAAGCTTTCTTT.

This clonotype was detected a few times. V gene TRBV5-1 combines with J gene TRBJ2-1; D tentatively fits TRBD1 or TRBD2 (5 bases each). Trimming took off 4 bases at V and 7 bases at J, with 24 bases between the two ends. The germline gives CDR1 SGHRS, CDR2 YFSETQ. The CDR3 length is 17 residues. This CDR3 is CASSLRDPSPLGNEQFF. As DNA, the CDR3 is TGCGCCAGCAGCCTACGGGACCCAAGCCCGTTAGGTAATGAGCAGTTCTTC. The whole variable domain, filled in from reference TRBV5-1 and TRBJ2-1, reads KAGVTQTPRYLIKTRGQQVTLSCSPISGHRSVSWYQQTPGQGLQFLFEYFSETQRNKGNFPGRFSGRQFSNSRSEMNVSTLELGDSALYLCASSLRDPSPLGNEQFFGPGTRLTVL.

Regarding this clonotype: This could be a read error, since a much larger clone is one nucleotide away. The DNA for the CDR3 is TGTTCCAGCAGCTCCCGTCAAGGGGTGAACACTGAAGCTTTCTTT. The encoded protein is CSSSSRQGVNTEAFF. This rearrangement joins TRBV7-9 to TRBJ1-1; possible D gene TRBD1, 5 bases. Germline loops: CDR1 SEHNR, CDR2 FQNEAQ (reference sequence). The CDR3 runs to 15 residues.

This clonotype was seen more than once but under ten times. The chain is built from TRBV28 and TRBJ1-5; D is uncertain. V lost 7 bases, J lost 1 base, and 14 bases lay in between. Germline V lookup: CDR1 MDHEN, CDR2 SYDVKM. The CDR3 has 15 amino acids. The CDR3 loop is CASNLSGSSNQPQHF. In nucleotides, the CDR3 is TGTGCCAGCAACCTCTCCGGGAGCAGCAATCAGCCCCAGCATTTT.